A selection of T cell receptor beta chains follows, all from one sample in a study of blood T cell repertoires in COVID-19. Data came from immunoSEQ multiplex PCR; TCRdb stores just in-frame clones and leaves some out. This sample yields some 120,000 clones, of which less than 85% are seen a single time; around 0.9% belongs to the top ten. The sample consisted of peripheral blood. Source of these receptors: a human donor with acute or convalescent COVID-19. The donor label of this sample is uncertain. Both conserved end residues are part of each CDR3. A D gene is named only where the DNA matches it firmly. Clone size is given for some rows only: seen once, a few or many times, or a class if the clone is expanded.

clone_size	cdr3_length	v_call	j_call	d_call	cdr3_aa	cdr3_nt
once	15	TRBV6-5	TRBJ1-5	.	CASTPVDSSNQPQHF	TGTGCCAGCACACCGGTAGACAGTAGCAATCAGCCCCAGCATTTT
.	13	TRBV5-6	TRBJ1-2	.	CASSSRGTYGYTF	TGTGCCAGCAGCTCCCGGGGGACCTATGGCTACACCTTC
.	13	TRBV12-3/TRBV12-4	TRBJ2-5	.	CASSNRIGETQYF	TGTGCCAGCAGCAACAGGATAGGGGAGACCCAGTACTTC
.	13	TRBV5-1	TRBJ2-5	.	CASSWTAQETQYF	TGCGCCAGCAGCTGGACAGCTCAAGAGACCCAGTACTTC
.	16	TRBV2	TRBJ1-3	TRBD1	CASSMDREGSGNTIYF	TGTGCCAGCAGTATGGACAGGGAGGGCTCTGGAAACACCATATATTTT
.	15	TRBV5-1	TRBJ1-4	.	CASSLGQLIGEKLFF	TGCGCCAGCAGCTTGGGACAGCTTATCGGTGAAAAACTGTTTTTT
few	12	TRBV24-1	TRBJ1-2	TRBD1	CATSKTGDGYTF	TGTGCCACCAGTAAAACAGGGGATGGCTACACCTTC
.	14	TRBV15	TRBJ1-5	.	CATLKWGLNQPQHF	TGTGCCACCCTCAAGTGGGGCCTCAATCAGCCCCAGCATTTT
.	14	TRBV19	TRBJ1-1	TRBD1	CASSMPTGGAEAFF	TGTGCCAGTAGTATGCCCACAGGGGGGGCTGAAGCTTTCTTT
.	17	TRBV3-1/TRBV3-2	TRBJ2-5	TRBD2	CASSLGTSGGPQETQYF	TGTGCCAGCAGCCTTGGGACTAGCGGGGGTCCCCAAGAGACCCAGTACTTC
.	12	TRBV24-1	TRBJ1-2	.	CATSQGGRGYTF	TGTGCCACCAGCCAGGGAGGGCGAGGCTACACCTTC
.	15	TRBV27	TRBJ1-6	.	CASSTRTVGNSPLHF	TGTGCCAGCAGTACCCGGACAGTAGGAAATTCACCCCTCCACTTT
.	15	TRBV11-3	TRBJ2-2	TRBD1	CASSSGQGNTGELFF	TGTGCCAGCAGCTCCGGACAGGGGAACACCGGGGAGCTGTTTTTT
.	13	TRBV6-1	TRBJ1-6	.	CASSEYAFSPLHF	TGTGCCAGCAGTGAATATGCGTTTTCACCCCTCCACTTT
once	15	TRBV5-1	TRBJ1-6	.	CASSQPGQDNSPLHF	TGCGCCAGCAGCCAACCGGGACAAGATAATTCACCCCTCCACTTT
.	13	TRBV7-8	TRBJ2-3	.	CASSRTGADTQYF	TGTGCCAGCAGCCGAACCGGGGCAGATACGCAGTATTTT
.	16	TRBV7-9	TRBJ1-3	.	CASSLAYGISGNTIYF	TGTGCCAGCAGCTTAGCGTACGGGATAAGTGGAAACACCATATATTTT
.	15	TRBV5-6	TRBJ1-4	TRBD1	CASSSRTGGDEKLFF	TGTGCCAGCAGCAGCAGGACAGGGGGAGATGAAAAACTGTTTTTT
.	16	TRBV4-2	TRBJ2-2	TRBD2	CASSQDPAGGPGELFF	TGTGCCAGCAGCCAAGATCCCGCGGGGGGGCCCGGGGAGCTGTTTTTT
.	13	TRBV11-3	TRBJ2-5	TRBD1	CASSQGATETQYF	TGTGCCAGCAGTCAGGGGGCTACAGAGACCCAGTACTTC
many	14	TRBV5-8	TRBJ1-2	TRBD1	CASSLEQGAGGYTF	TGTGCCAGCAGCTTGGAACAGGGGGCAGGAGGCTACACCTTC
.	13	TRBV10-2	TRBJ2-3	TRBD1	CATRQGAADTQYF	TGCGCCACTCGACAGGGGGCCGCAGATACGCAGTATTTT
.	15	TRBV18	TRBJ1-2	.	CASSPRGDINYGYTF	TGTGCCAGCTCACCTCGGGGGGACATTAACTATGGCTACACCTTC
few	15	TRBV2	TRBJ2-5	TRBD2	CASRDGTSGEGTQYF	TGTGCCAGCAGGGATGGGACTAGCGGGGAAGGGACCCAGTACTTC
.	16	TRBV18	TRBJ2-7	.	CASSPPTMGATYEQYF	TGTGCCAGCTCACCACCGACGATGGGGGCCACCTACGAGCAGTACTTC
.	12	TRBV6-4	TRBJ1-4	.	CASSGTNEKLFF	TGTGCCAGCTCGGGTACTAATGAAAAACTGTTTTTT
.	16	TRBV5-6	TRBJ1-2	TRBD1	CASSLAGTGGIYGYTF	TGTGCCAGCAGCTTGGCCGGGACAGGGGGTATCTATGGCTACACCTTC
.	15	TRBV10-3	TRBJ2-1	TRBD2	CAIRGAGRPNNEQFF	TGTGCCATCAGGGGAGCGGGGCGACCCAACAATGAGCAGTTCTTC
few	14	TRBV7-6	TRBJ2-1	TRBD1	CASSARTGPDEQFF	TGTGCCAGCAGCGCTCGGACAGGGCCGGATGAGCAGTTCTTC
few	13	TRBV6-6	TRBJ1-5	.	CASRLDSNQPQHF	TGTGCCAGCAGATTAGATAGCAATCAGCCCCAGCATTTT
.	17	TRBV11-3	TRBJ1-6	.	CASSLGPPGQDNSPLHF	TGTGCCAGCAGCTTAGGACCTCCGGGACAAGACAATTCACCCCTCCACTTT
.	14	TRBV2	TRBJ1-1	TRBD1	CASTGTGGFTEAFF	TGTGCCAGCACCGGGACAGGGGGCTTCACTGAAGCTTTCTTT
.	16	TRBV4-1	TRBJ1-5	.	CASSHRPGSSNQPQHF	TGCGCCAGCAGCCATCGGCCAGGCAGCAGCAATCAGCCCCAGCATTTT
few	16	TRBV18	TRBJ1-4	TRBD1	CASSPLRTGEGEKLFF	TGTGCCAGCTCACCACTCAGGACAGGGGAAGGGGAAAAACTGTTTTTT
.	12	TRBV10-1	TRBJ1-5	.	CASSRGSEPQHF	TGCGCCAGCAGTCGGGGATCGGAGCCCCAGCATTTT
.	14	TRBV9	TRBJ1-1	.	CASSPSTGRTEAFF	TGTGCCAGCAGCCCCTCGACCGGGAGGACTGAAGCTTTCTTT
.	16	TRBV28	TRBJ1-6	.	CASSARSGGGNSPLHF	TGTGCCAGCAGTGCCCGAAGTGGGGGCGGGAATTCACCCCTCCACTTT
.	13	TRBV7-8	TRBJ1-1	.	CASSLQGNTEAFF	TGTGCCAGCAGCTTACAGGGGAACACTGAAGCTTTCTTT
.	17	TRBV27	TRBJ1-6	TRBD1	CASSPDRGTSYNSPLHF	TGTGCCAGCAGTCCGGACAGGGGTACCTCCTATAATTCACCCCTCCACTTT
few	15	TRBV19	TRBJ2-1	TRBD2	CASSTGTSGVNEQFF	TGTGCCAGTAGTACCGGGACTAGCGGGGTCAATGAGCAGTTCTTC
.	16	TRBV7-2	TRBJ2-1	TRBD2	CASSLFGGGPGDEQFF	TGTGCCAGCAGCTTATTCGGGGGGGGCCCAGGGGATGAGCAGTTCTTC
.	16	TRBV4-2	TRBJ2-5	.	CASSQGGGGPYETQYF	TGTGCCAGCAGCCAAGGAGGGGGGGGGCCTTATGAGACCCAGTACTTC
.	14	TRBV2	TRBJ1-5	.	CASTRTASNQPQHF	TGTGCCAGCACCCGGACAGCTAGCAATCAGCCCCAGCATTTT
.	15	TRBV29-1	TRBJ2-2	.	CSVEDGTANTGELFF	TGCAGCGTTGAAGATGGTACAGCGAACACCGGGGAGCTGTTTTTT
many	16	TRBV3-1/TRBV3-2	TRBJ1-6	.	CASSQDLLQPNSPLHF	TGTGCCAGCAGCCAAGATTTGTTACAACCAAATTCACCCCTCCACTTT
.	15	TRBV11-3	TRBJ2-2	.	CASSPGGPGTGELFF	TGTGCCAGCAGCCCCGGGGGGCCGGGGACCGGGGAGCTGTTTTTT
.	13	TRBV5-1	TRBJ1-1	TRBD1	CATQGTGNTEAFF	TGCGCCACACAAGGGACAGGGAACACTGAAGCTTTCTTT
many	16	TRBV24-1	TRBJ2-2	.	CATSDFSQSNTGELFF	TGTGCCACCAGTGATTTTTCACAATCGAACACCGGGGAGCTGTTTTTT
few	14	TRBV25-1	TRBJ2-1	.	CASAHPQGGNEQFF	TGTGCCAGCGCACATCCGCAGGGGGGTAATGAGCAGTTCTTC
few	12	TRBV3-1/TRBV3-2	TRBJ1-6	.	CASSRHQAPLHF	TGTGCCAGCAGCCGCCACCAGGCACCCCTCCACTTT
.	16	TRBV14	TRBJ2-3	.	CASSQDFGVGTDTQYF	TGTGCCAGCAGCCAAGATTTCGGGGTCGGCACAGATACGCAGTATTTT
.	12	TRBV7-9	TRBJ1-2	.	CASSSLSYGYTF	TGTGCCAGCAGCTCCCTAAGCTATGGCTACACCTTC
few	12	TRBV6-5	TRBJ2-1	TRBD1	CASRTGGNEQFF	TGTGCCAGCAGGACAGGGGGCAATGAGCAGTTCTTC
.	16	TRBV7-2	TRBJ2-3	.	CASSFFPVLSTDTQYF	TGTGCCAGCAGCTTTTTTCCGGTTCTTAGCACAGATACGCAGTATTTT
.	12	TRBV3-1/TRBV3-2	TRBJ1-2	.	CASSQAIGGYTF	TGTGCCAGCAGCCAAGCGATTGGCGGCTACACCTTC